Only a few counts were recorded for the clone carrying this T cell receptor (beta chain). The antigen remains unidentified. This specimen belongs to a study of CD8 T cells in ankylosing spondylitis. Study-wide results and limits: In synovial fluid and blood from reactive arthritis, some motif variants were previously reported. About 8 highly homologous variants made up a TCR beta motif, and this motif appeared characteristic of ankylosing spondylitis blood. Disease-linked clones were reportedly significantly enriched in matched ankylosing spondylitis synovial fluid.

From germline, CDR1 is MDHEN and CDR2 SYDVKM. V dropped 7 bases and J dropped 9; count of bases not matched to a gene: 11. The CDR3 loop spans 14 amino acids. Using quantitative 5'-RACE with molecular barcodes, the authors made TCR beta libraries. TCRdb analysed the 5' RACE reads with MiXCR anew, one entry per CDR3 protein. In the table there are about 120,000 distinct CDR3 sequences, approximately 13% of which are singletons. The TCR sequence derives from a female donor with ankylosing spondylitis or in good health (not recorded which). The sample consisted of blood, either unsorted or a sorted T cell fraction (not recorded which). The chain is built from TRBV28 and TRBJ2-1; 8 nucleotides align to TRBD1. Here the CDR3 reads CASNLGQGVSEQFF. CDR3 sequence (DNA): TGTGCCAGCAATCTAGGACAGGGAGTTTCTGAGCAGTTCTTC.